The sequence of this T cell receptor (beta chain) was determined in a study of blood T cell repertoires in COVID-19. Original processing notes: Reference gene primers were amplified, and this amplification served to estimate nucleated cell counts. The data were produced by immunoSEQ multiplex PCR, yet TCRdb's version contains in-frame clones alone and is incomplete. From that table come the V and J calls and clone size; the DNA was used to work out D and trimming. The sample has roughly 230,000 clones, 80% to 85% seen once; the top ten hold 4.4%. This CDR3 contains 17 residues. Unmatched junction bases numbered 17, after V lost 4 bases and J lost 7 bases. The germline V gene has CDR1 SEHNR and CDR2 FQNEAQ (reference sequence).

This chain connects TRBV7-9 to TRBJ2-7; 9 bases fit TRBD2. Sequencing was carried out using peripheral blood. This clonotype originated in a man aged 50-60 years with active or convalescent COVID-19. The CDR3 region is CASSSVAGGAPGGEQYF. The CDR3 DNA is TGTGCCAGCAGCTCGGTGGCGGGGGGGGCCCCAGGAGGGGAGCAGTACTTC.